This T cell receptor beta chain was captured by sequencing in a study of T-cell reconstitution after alpha-beta-depleted transplantation in children. Overall study findings and caveats: Newly generated T cells supplied most T-cell counts and diversity one year post-transplant.

For TCRbeta, the library was prepared with unique molecular identifiers. From the PCR reads, TCRdb called clonotypes with MiXCR, one entry per CDR3 protein. In the table there are around 270,000 distinct CDR3 sequences, around 9.1% of which are singletons. This clonotype was observed at least ten times. As yet, its antigen is unknown. The sequence was obtained from a boy under two years old with acute myeloid leukemia, due to receive a stem cell transplant. Material: PBMCs, obtained before TCRalphabeta/CD19-depleted stem cell transplant.

The DNA of the CDR3 is TGTGCCAGCAGCTTAGATGGGGGGCTGAGCTATGGCTACACCTTC. Protein: CASSLDGGLSYGYTF. The chain carries TRBV7-9 and TRBJ1-2, with a weak D call TRBD1 (6 bases). The V end lost 1 base, the J end lost 4 bases, and 13 bases lay between the germline ends. The germline V gene has CDR1 SEHNR and CDR2 FQNEAQ (reference sequence). The CDR3 runs to 15 residues.